This note documents a single TCR beta chain sequence. This sample is drawn from a study of blood T cell repertoires in COVID-19. Study-level information: Some COVID-19 samples were acute and others convalescent; all came from the United States, Italy and Spain.

Sequencing used immunoSEQ multiplex PCR; TCRdb keeps in-frame clones, though not all of them. The data contain about 86,000 clones, roughly four fifths of them singletons. V shed 2 bases, J shed 4 bases, and the junction held 8 bases outside the gene matches. CDR1 and CDR2 (germline): KGHDR, SFDVKD. This CDR3 contains 17 residues. This TCR was sampled from a woman aged 80 or over with acute or convalescent COVID-19. Sequenced material: peripheral blood. The chain joins TRBV24-1 to TRBJ2-5; TRBD1 matches 11 bases. The CDR3 here is CATSDSGTGGGGETQYF. CDR3 nucleotide sequence: TGTGCCACCAGTGATTCCGGGACAGGGGGAGGTGGAGAGACCCAGTACTTC.